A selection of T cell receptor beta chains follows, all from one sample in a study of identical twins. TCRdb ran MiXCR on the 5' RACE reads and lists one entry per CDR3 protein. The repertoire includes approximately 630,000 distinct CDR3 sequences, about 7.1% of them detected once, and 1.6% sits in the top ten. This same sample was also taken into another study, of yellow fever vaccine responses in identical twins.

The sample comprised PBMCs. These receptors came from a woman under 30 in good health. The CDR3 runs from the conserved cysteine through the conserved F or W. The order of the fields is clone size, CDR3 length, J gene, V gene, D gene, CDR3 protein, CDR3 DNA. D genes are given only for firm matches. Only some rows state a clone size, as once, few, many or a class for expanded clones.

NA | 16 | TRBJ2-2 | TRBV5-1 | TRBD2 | CASSLGLATGTGELFF | TGCGCCAGCAGCTTAGGACTAGCAACGGGCACCGGGGAGCTGTTTTTT
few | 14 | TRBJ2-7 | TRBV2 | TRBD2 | CASSGGLADYEQYF | TGTGCCAGCAGTGGTGGACTAGCGGATTACGAGCAGTACTTC
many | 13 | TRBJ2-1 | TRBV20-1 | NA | CSANGGEDPEQFF | TGCAGTGCTAACGGGGGAGAGGACCCCGAGCAGTTCTTC
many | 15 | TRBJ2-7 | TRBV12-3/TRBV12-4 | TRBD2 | CASSPGTSGRYEQYF | TGTGCCAGCAGTCCCGGGACTAGCGGGAGGTACGAGCAGTACTTC
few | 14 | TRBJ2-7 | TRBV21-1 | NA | CASSNYRGWYEQYF | TGTGCCAGCAGCAACTACAGGGGGTGGTACGAGCAGTACTTC
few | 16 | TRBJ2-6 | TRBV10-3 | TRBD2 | CAISESAGSGANVLTF | TGTGCCATCAGTGAGTCAGCGGGGAGCGGGGCCAACGTCCTGACTTTC
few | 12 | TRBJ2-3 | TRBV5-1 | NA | CASSYLADTQYF | TGCGCCAGCAGCTATCTAGCAGATACGCAGTATTTT
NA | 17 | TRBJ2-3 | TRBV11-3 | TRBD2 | CASSTRTSGGGTDTQYF | TGTGCCAGCAGCACGCGGACTAGCGGGGGTGGCACAGATACGCAGTATTTT
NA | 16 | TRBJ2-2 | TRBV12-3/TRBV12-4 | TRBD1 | CASSFVRTGNTGELFF | TGTGCCAGCAGTTTTGTGCGGACAGGGAATACCGGGGAGCTGTTTTTT
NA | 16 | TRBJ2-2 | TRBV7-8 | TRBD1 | CASSPTGGSNTGELFF | TGTGCCAGCAGCCCAACAGGGGGGTCGAACACCGGGGAGCTGTTTTTT
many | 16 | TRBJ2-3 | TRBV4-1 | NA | CASSQEVGLSSDTQYF | TGCGCCAGCAGCCAAGAAGTAGGACTGAGTTCAGATACGCAGTATTTT
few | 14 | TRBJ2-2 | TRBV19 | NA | CASSWGDVTGELFF | TGTGCCAGTAGTTGGGGGGATGTCACCGGGGAGCTGTTTTTT
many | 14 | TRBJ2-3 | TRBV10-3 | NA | CASRPGEAGDTQYF | TGTGCCTCCCGCCCGGGCGAAGCTGGGGATACGCAGTATTTT
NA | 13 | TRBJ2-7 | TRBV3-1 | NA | CASSQVGLYEQYF | TGTGCCAGCAGCCAGGTGGGACTGTACGAGCAGTACTTC
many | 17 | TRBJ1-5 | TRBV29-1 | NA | CSAMVGTPNTGRQPQHF | TGCAGCGCTATGGTTGGCACGCCGAACACAGGTCGTCAGCCCCAGCATTTT
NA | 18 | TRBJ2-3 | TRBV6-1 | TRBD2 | CASSLTLGSSGDTDTQYF | TGTGCCAGCAGCCTCACTCTAGGGAGTAGCGGGGACACAGATACGCAGTATTTT
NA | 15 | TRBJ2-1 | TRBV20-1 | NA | CSGVGGSYYANEQFF | TGCAGTGGAGTGGGGGGATCCTATTACGCTAATGAGCAGTTCTTC
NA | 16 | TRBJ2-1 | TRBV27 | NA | CASSPGGPGRGNEQFF | TGTGCCAGCAGTCCCGGAGGTCCCGGGAGAGGAAATGAGCAGTTCTTC
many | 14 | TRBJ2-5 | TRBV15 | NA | CATSSGSYQETQYF | TGTGCCACCAGCAGCGGATCCTACCAAGAGACCCAGTACTTC
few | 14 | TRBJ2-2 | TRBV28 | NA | CASSLQGHGGELFF | TGTGCCAGCAGTTTACAGGGGCATGGCGGGGAGCTGTTTTTT
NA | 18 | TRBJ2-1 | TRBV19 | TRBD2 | CASSMETATSGSYNEQFF | TGTGCCAGTAGTATGGAGACAGCAACTAGCGGGAGTTACAATGAGCAGTTCTTC
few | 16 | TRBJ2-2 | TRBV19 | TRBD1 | CASSTGQSPNTGELFF | TGTGCCAGTAGTACGGGACAGAGCCCGAACACCGGGGAGCTGTTTTTT
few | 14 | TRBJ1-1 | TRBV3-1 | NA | CASSQLRTDYEAFF | TGTGCCAGCAGCCAACTCCGGACGGACTATGAAGCTTTCTTT
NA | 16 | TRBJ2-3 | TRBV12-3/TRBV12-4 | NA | CASSLQGLLGTDTQYF | TGTGCCAGCAGCCTACAGGGACTCCTAGGGACAGATACGCAGTATTTT
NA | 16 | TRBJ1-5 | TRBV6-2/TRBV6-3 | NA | CASRKQGPRANQPQHF | TGTGCCAGCAGGAAACAGGGTCCAAGGGCAAATCAGCCCCAGCATTTT
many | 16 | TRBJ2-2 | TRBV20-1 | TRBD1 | CSAYTPGQGAFRELFF | TGCAGTGCCTACACCCCGGGACAGGGGGCGTTTAGGGAGCTGTTTTTT
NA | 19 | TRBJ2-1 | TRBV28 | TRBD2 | CASSLALTSGRTMENEQFF | TGTGCCAGCAGTTTGGCCCTAACTAGCGGGAGAACTATGGAGAATGAGCAGTTCTTC
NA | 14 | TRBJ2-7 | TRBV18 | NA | CASSPRSSGYEQYF | TGTGCCAGCTCACCACGGTCTAGTGGCTACGAGCAGTACTTC
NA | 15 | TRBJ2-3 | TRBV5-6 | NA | CASSLGIGGTDTQYF | TGTGCCAGCAGCCTCGGGATAGGGGGAACAGATACGCAGTATTTT
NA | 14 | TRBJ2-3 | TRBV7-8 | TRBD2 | CASSLAGGIDTQYF | TGTGCCAGCAGCCTAGCGGGAGGAATAGATACGCAGTATTTT